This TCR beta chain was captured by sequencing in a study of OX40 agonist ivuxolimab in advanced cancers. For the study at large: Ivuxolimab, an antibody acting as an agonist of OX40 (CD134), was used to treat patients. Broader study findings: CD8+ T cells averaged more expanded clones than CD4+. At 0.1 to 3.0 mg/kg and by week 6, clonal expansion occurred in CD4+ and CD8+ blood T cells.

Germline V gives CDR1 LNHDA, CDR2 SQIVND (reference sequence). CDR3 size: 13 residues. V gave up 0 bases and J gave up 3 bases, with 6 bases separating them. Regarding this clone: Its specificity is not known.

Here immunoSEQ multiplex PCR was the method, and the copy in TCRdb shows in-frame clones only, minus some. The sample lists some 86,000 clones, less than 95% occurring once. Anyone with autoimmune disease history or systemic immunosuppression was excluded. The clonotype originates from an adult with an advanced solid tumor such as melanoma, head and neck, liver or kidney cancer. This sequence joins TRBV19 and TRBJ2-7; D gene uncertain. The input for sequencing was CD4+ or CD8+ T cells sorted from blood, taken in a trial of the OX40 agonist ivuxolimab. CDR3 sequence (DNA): TGTGCCAGTAGTATAGACACGGGCTACGAGCAGTACTTC. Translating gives CASSIDTGYEQYF.